This TCR beta chain was obtained from a study of blood T cells in healthy people across ages. Study outcomes and limitations: CMV status of donors was unknown, possibly confounding expanded clonotype changes.

Then a second PCR, running about 7 to 11 cycles, was carried out with a sample-barcoded 5' primer and a J-beta primer mix. TCRdb recomputed calls from the 5' RACE reads with MiXCR, one row per CDR3 protein. The data show 800,000 or so distinct CDR3 sequences, approximately 65% seen once. Germline V CDR1 and CDR2: SQVTM, ANQGSEA. After removal of 8 bases from V and 4 bases from J, the junction contained 13 bases not matched to a gene. The CDR3 runs to 15 residues. This clonotype was seen only a few times. The antigen is undetermined. This TCR derives from a young man in good health. The sequenced sample was blood. The chain links TRBV29-1 to TRBJ2-1; TRBD1 matches 8 bases. CDR3 residues: CSTRRGQAEYNEQFF. The CDR3 region has the DNA TGCAGCACGAGAAGGGGACAGGCCGAATACAATGAGCAGTTCTTC.